The TCR beta chain described here comes from a study of T cell responses to AZD1222 COVID-19 vaccine. Per germline, CDR1 LGHNA and CDR2 YNFKEQ. The J segment lost 1 base and the V segment lost 1 base, leaving 6 bases of the junction unmatched. The CDR3 extends over 16 amino acids. This clone was observed once. The antigen remains undetermined. Study-wide points: At baseline, seropositivity was found in only a handful of AZD1222 recipients.

Here immunoSEQ multiplex PCR was the method, and the copy in TCRdb shows in-frame clones only, minus some. The sample has about 170,000 clones, around 88% seen once. The chain is built from TRBV4-2 and TRBJ2-7; 8 nucleotides agree with TRBD1. Sequenced here: peripheral blood, sampled 28 days after the second AZD1222 dose. The receptor comes from an adult who received the AZD1222 COVID-19 vaccine. CDR3 sequence: CASSQGHRDRSYEQYF. The CDR3 DNA reads TGTGCCAGCAGCCAAGGCCACCGGGACAGGTCCTACGAGCAGTACTTC.